Sequencing of this T cell receptor (beta chain) was carried out in a study of blood T cell repertoires in COVID-19. This CDR3 has 13 residues. V was cut by 0 bases and J by 10 bases, with 12 bases left in between. Germline V gene lookup returns CDR1 MNHEY and CDR2 SVGEGT. Sequencing used immunoSEQ multiplex PCR; TCRdb keeps in-frame clones, though not all of them. In the table there are around 260,000 clones, about 87% of which are singletons. The receptor was isolated from a woman aged 40 to 55 who had recovered from COVID-19. Source material: peripheral blood. This chain joins TRBV6-2 or TRBV6-3 and TRBJ1-1; no firm D call. CDR3 in amino acids: CASSYSDVEGAFF. The CDR3 DNA reads as TGTGCCAGCAGTTACTCGGATGTGGAGGGAGCTTTCTTT.